This T cell receptor beta chain derives from a study of CD8 T cells in Susac syndrome (dated by TCRdb to about 2019). General notes on the study: Whether CD8+ T cell activation and differentiation in Susac syndrome was antigen driven was tested using repertoire sequencing. Clonality of the CD8+ T cell repertoire was compared between more than 10 healthy donors, roughly 14 Susac syndrome patients and fewer than 16 multiple sclerosis patients.

From a lookup of the germline V gene (reference sequence), CDR1 and CDR2 are SEHNR and FQNEAQ. Counted from cysteine to phenylalanine, this CDR3 has 11 amino acids. The DNA shown is the 33-base CDR3, in frame from base 1. V and J are truncated by 7 bases and 6 bases respectively, leaving an intervening sequence of 9 bases. RNA was extracted with the RNeasy kit and about 0.5 to 1 ug was reverse transcribed using random hexamers. The immunoSEQ multiplex PCR assay, covering 54 Vbeta and 13 Jbeta segments, was used to amplify TCR beta CDR3 regions. Bias from PCR amplification was corrected by using a synthetic template baseline for primer optimization and for computational correction. The published analysis was carried out like this. Reads were annotated to V, D and J genes per IMGT and analyzed with immunoSEQ Analyzer, keeping only productive sequences. To calculate clonality, Shannon entropy was normalized by log2 of the number of productive unique sequences and then subtracted from one. For each patient and control, public and private clones were evaluated among the 100 most prevalent clones. Susac-specific clones were defined as absent from healthy and MS cohorts, roughly 1,100 published viral clones and other ImmuneACCESS disease sequences. TCRdb passed the public sequencing reads through fastp at Q25 and MiXCR, retaining productive beta sequences. Every distinct CDR3 protein forms one entry, paired with its most common genes and DNA. None of the V and J calls come from the authors' own analysis; TCRdb made them. The sample profile shows hundreds of thousands of distinct CDR3 sequences; around 84% of them were found once. Approximately 0.12% of the sample is in the top ten clones.

High-throughput TCR beta sequencing profiled peripheral blood CD8+ and CD4+ T cells from healthy donors, Susac syndrome patients and multiple sclerosis patients. Treatment-naive patients with stable or active relapsing-remitting disease fulfilling revised McDonald criteria were used as multiple sclerosis controls. Bulk CD8+ and CD4+ T cells were purified by magnetic negative isolation, while CD8+ TEMRA cells were enriched using FACS. Blood was collected in EDTA tubes and processed within 24 hours, with PBMCs isolated through density gradient centrifugation. PBMCs intended for TCR sequencing were cryopreserved in liquid nitrogen and were subsequently thawed in a 37 degrees C water bath. A purity of at least 90% was achieved for sorted or isolated CD4+, CD8+ and CD8+ TEMRA cells. Notes on this clonotype: Its antigen specificity is not known. No base qualities exist here, and no much larger clone lies one base off it.

General conclusions and limits of the study: The TCR sequencing and HLA analysis was acknowledged to have included a relatively small number of individuals.

Rearrangement joined TRBV7-9 to TRBJ1-1; no D gene is confidently identified. The sample was CD8+ T cells from PBMCs. The receptor comes from a human donor with multiple sclerosis. The DNA sequence is given as TGTGCCAGCATGAAGGACGCTGAAGCTTTCTTT. Its translation is CASMKDAEAFF.